Below, 16 T cell receptor beta chains from the same sample are listed, as sequenced in a study of a mutant IDH1 vaccine in newly diagnosed glioma. The protocol was immunoSEQ multiplex PCR, while the TCRdb copy is restricted to in-frame clones and leaves out a portion. This table holds 50,000 to 65,000 clones, roughly nine tenths found once. No cognate antigen is known for these TCRs. This sample's time point: week 35, safety follow-up. A 20-mer mutant IDH1 peptide at 300 ug was injected subcutaneously with topical imiquimod. The sequences come from PBMCs, collected from a glioma patient whose treatment included an IDH1 peptide vaccine. These receptors were obtained from a man aged 40-50 years with glioma.

The chain carries TRBV15 and TRBJ2-7; 7 bases map to TRBD1. V shed 0 bases and J 4 bases; nucleotides not matched to a gene: 6. In germline, CDR1 is LNHNV, CDR2 YYDKDF (reference sequence). This CDR3 has 15 residues. CDR3 sequence (DNA): TGTGCCACCAGCAGAGAGGTGGGCAGGGGGTACGAGCAGTACTTC. Translated: CATSREVGRGYEQYF. The entire variable domain, with the rest obtained from reference TRBV15 and TRBJ2-7, is as follows: DAMVIQNPRYQVTQFGKPVTLSCSQTLNHNVMYWYQQKSSQAPKLLFHYYDKDFNNEADTPDNFQSRRPNTSFCFLDIRSPGLGDTAMYLCATSREVGRGYEQYFGPGTRLTVT.

This chain uses TRBV5-6 with TRBJ2-1; the match to TRBD2 covers 10 bases. CDR1 is SGHDT, CDR2 YYEEEE, per germline. The V segment lost 0 bases and the J segment 8 bases; nucleotides outside the gene matches: 14. This CDR3 spans 18 amino acids. CDR3 region: CASSLELTSGFIGDEQFF. The CDR3 region has the DNA TGTGCCAGCAGCTTGGAGTTGACTAGCGGGTTCATTGGGGATGAGCAGTTCTTC.

The table lists this clone with a count of one. The J gene is TRBJ2-5, the V gene TRBV7-9; D is undetermined. The CDR3 loop spans 14 amino acids. Trimming cost V 3 bases and J 5 bases, with 13 bases left between them. Germline-derived CDR1 and CDR2 are SEHNR and FQNEAQ (reference sequence). The CDR3 nucleotides are TGTGCCAGCAGCTTTACAGTTTCCGGGGAGACCCAGTACTTC. Translation: CASSFTVSGETQYF.

The chain carries TRBV18 and TRBJ2-4; 15 bases agree with TRBD2. This CDR3 has 18 residues. CDR1 is KGHSH and CDR2 is LQKENI in the germline V gene. The junction had 7 bases not matched to a gene; V was cut back by 3 bases and J by 4 bases. CDR3: CASSPPGTSGRMKNIQYF. The CDR3 DNA sequence: TGTGCCAGCTCACCTCCGGGGACTAGCGGGAGGATGAAAAACATTCAGTACTTC. The full variable domain, in which reference TRBV18 and TRBJ2-4 provide the parts outside the CDR3, is NAGVMQNPRHLVRRRGQEARLRCSPMKGHSHVYWYRQLPEEGLKFMVYLQKENIIDESGMPKERFSAEFPKEGPSILRIQQVVRGDSAAYFCASSPPGTSGRMKNIQYFGAGTRLSVL.

This clone was observed once. The chain carries TRBV7-9 and TRBJ2-1; the D is unclear. Germline CDR1 SEHNR, CDR2 FQNEAQ (reference sequence). There are 14 residues in the CDR3. Trimming cost V 1 base and J 10 bases, with 14 bases left between them. CDR3 loop: CASSLVIRLGEQFF. As DNA, the CDR3 is TGTGCCAGCAGCTTAGTCATCCGGTTAGGCGAGCAGTTCTTC.

This clone was found a few times. The chain couples TRBV6-5 to TRBJ1-2; D is uncertain. The CDR3 totals 13 residues. Germline CDR1 and CDR2: MNHEY and SVGAGI. Trimming cost V 5 bases and J 3 bases, with 10 bases left between them. The CDR3 bases are TGTGCCAGCAGTAACCCCCTGGACTATGGCTACACCTTC. Residues: CASSNPLDYGYTF.

The V call is TRBV7-2, the J call TRBJ1-2; TRBD1 is a possible D gene (5 bases). This CDR3 has 13 amino acids. V gave up 5 bases and J gave up 7 bases, with 14 bases separating them. Germline CDR1 and CDR2: SGHTA and FQGNSA. The CDR3 region is CASSPSDIFGYTF. The CDR3 region has the DNA TGTGCCAGCAGCCCCTCGGACATATTTGGCTACACCTTC.

V is TRBV7-2 and J is TRBJ1-2, with unresolved D. Looked up from germline, CDR1 is SGHTA and CDR2 is FQGNSA. V lost 5 bases, J lost 4 bases, and 14 bases lay in between. The CDR3 spans 14 residues. The CDR3 DNA reads TGTGCCAGCAGCCCGAGGACGGGCGGCTATGGCTACACCTTC. Its protein product is CASSPRTGGYGYTF.

The V gene is TRBV29-1, the J gene TRBJ2-1; perhaps TRBD2 as D (5 bases). Germline CDR1 reads SQVTM; CDR2 reads ANQGSEA. The V end lost 8 bases, the J end lost 10 bases, and 18 bases lay between the germline ends. This CDR3 spans 12 amino acids. In DNA form, the CDR3 reads TGCAGCTCGTTGCGGGCTTCCGGAGAGCAGTTCTTC. Translation gives CSSLRASGEQFF.

This clone was seen just once. CDR3 protein: CASSYSGTRGDTQYF. As DNA, the CDR3 is TGTGCCAGCAGTTACTCGGGGACTAGGGGCGATACGCAGTATTTT. This chain links TRBV6-5 with TRBJ2-3; 8 bases agree with TRBD2. CDR3 length: 15 amino acids. With V trimmed by 0 bases and J by 6 bases, 5 bases remained unmatched. Germline V lookup: CDR1 MNHEY, CDR2 SVGAGI.

This sequence joins TRBV29-1 and TRBJ1-1; D gene ambiguous. The germline CDR1 and CDR2 sequences are SQVTM and ANQGSEA. This CDR3 has 13 residues. V was clipped by 1 base and J by 1 base, with 7 bases between them. The CDR3 bases are TGCAGCGTTGAAGGGCACGGGAACACTGAAGCTTTCTTT. It translates to CSVEGHGNTEAFF.

In its sample, this clone was seen once. The chain joins TRBV6-4 to TRBJ2-7, with no clear D. The CDR3 totals 13 residues. Germline assignment: CDR1 MRHNA and CDR2 SNTAGT. V shed 8 bases and J shed 0 bases, with 11 bases lying between them. The CDR3: CASSVRPSYEQYF. The CDR3, as DNA: TGTGCCAGCTCCGTTCGTCCCTCCTACGAGCAGTACTTC.

The rearrangement uses TRBV5-4 and TRBJ2-1, with a possible D match to TRBD1 (5 bases). V lost 0 bases and J 9 bases, leaving 13 bases between the germline ends. The CDR3 covers 14 residues. Germline V gene data show CDR1 as SGHNT and CDR2 as YYREEE (reference sequence). The CDR3 coding sequence is TGTGCCAGCAGCTTGGTGGCAGGGCAGGTTGAGCAGTTCTTC. Amino acids: CASSLVAGQVEQFF.

V usage is TRBV4-1 and J usage is TRBJ2-5; TRBD1 aligns across 12 bases. The CDR3 length is 20 residues. After removal of 3 bases from V and 5 bases from J, the junction contained 19 bases not matched to a gene. Germline CDR1 and CDR2: MGHRA and YSYEKL. CDR3 loop: CASSHEVGTGGLSFRETQYF. The CDR3 bases are TGCGCCAGCAGCCACGAAGTTGGGACAGGGGGCTTATCGTTTCGGGAGACCCAGTACTTC.

V usage is TRBV5-4 and J usage is TRBJ2-7; D is undetermined. CDR3 length: 12 amino acids. The V gene's germline CDR1 is SGHNT and CDR2 YYREEE (reference sequence). V was clipped by 0 bases and J by 4 bases, with 5 bases between them. The CDR3, as DNA: TGTGCCAGCAGCTTGGACGGGTACGAGCAGTACTTC. Amino acids: CASSLDGYEQYF. The variable domain in full, completed from reference TRBV5-4 and TRBJ2-7, reads ETGVTQSPTHLIKTRGQQVTLRCSSQSGHNTVSWYQQALGQGPQFIFQYYREEENGRGNFPPRFSGLQFPNYSSELNVNALELDDSALYLCASSLDGYEQYFGPGTRLTVT.

The chain joins TRBV9 to TRBJ2-2, with D uncertain. The CDR3 has 13 residues. Germline V gene lookup returns CDR1 SGDLS and CDR2 YYNGEE. The germline V and J ends were trimmed by 10 bases and 7 bases, with 17 bases remaining between them. The CDR3 loop is CAAGAGVLGELFF. CDR3 DNA sequence: TGTGCCGCAGGAGCCGGCGTGCTCGGGGAGCTGTTTTTT.